The 25 T cell receptor beta chains given below trace back to one sample, sequenced in a study of naive and memory T cell subsets. The beta constant-region primer was an equimolar mix of two oligonucleotides covering TRBC1 and TRBC2. TCRdb recomputed calls from the UMI-ligation and nested PCR reads with MiXCR, one row per CDR3 protein. There are 37,000 or so distinct CDR3 sequences in the sample; about an eighth occur only once, and 22% lies in the top ten. Sequencing was done on a sample of effector memory CD4+ T cells from blood. Subset reported: effector memory, CD45RA- CD27-. These receptors originate from a human donor in good health.

The rearrangement uses TRBV20-1 and TRBJ1-2; D is ambiguous. This CDR3 contains 11 residues. CDR1 is DFQATT, CDR2 SNEGSKA, per germline (reference sequence). V was shortened by 4 bases and J by 4 bases, with 7 bases between the two germline ends. The DNA of the CDR3 is TGCAGTGCTAAAGAGCCCTATGGCTACACCTTC. Amino acid sequence: CSAKEPYGYTF.

In its sample, this clonotype was seen a few times. The chain joins TRBV11-1 to TRBJ1-2; no clear D gene. CDR3 size: 13 residues. Looked up from germline, CDR1 is SGHAT and CDR2 is FQDESV (reference sequence). Trimming cost V 5 bases and J 5 bases, with 12 bases left between them. The CDR3 DNA follows: TGTGCCAGCAGCCTACAGACGACGTATGGCTACACCTTC. This sequence encodes CASSLQTTYGYTF.

This clonotype was seen repeatedly, ten times or more. The chain is built from TRBV10-3 and TRBJ1-1, with 9 nucleotides matching TRBD1. The ends lost 6 bases at V and 5 bases at J; junction bases unmatched: 7. The CDR3 is 14 residues long. The V gene's germline CDR1 is ENHRY and CDR2 SYGVKD. This chain's CDR3 is CAIRLQGATTEAFF. CDR3 DNA sequence: TGTGCCATCAGGTTACAGGGGGCGACGACTGAAGCTTTCTTT.

The table lists this clonotype with many counts. The rearrangement links TRBV20-1 to TRBJ1-2, with unresolved D. V lost 3 bases and J lost 6, with 11 bases in between. The CDR3 contains 12 residues. Per the germline V gene, CDR1 is DFQATT and CDR2 is SNEGSKA (reference sequence). The CDR3: CSASKGADGYTF. The DNA of the CDR3 is TGCAGTGCTAGTAAGGGAGCCGATGGCTACACCTTC.

This clonotype was picked up a small number of times. This sequence joins TRBV5-1 and TRBJ2-5; 10 nucleotides match TRBD2. With V trimmed by 4 bases and J by 5 bases, 5 bases remained unmatched. The CDR3 has 14 amino acids. The germline CDR1 and CDR2 sequences are SGHRS and YFSETQ. CDR3 DNA sequence: TGCGCCAGCAGCCGGGGACTAGCGAAGGAGACCCAGTACTTC. Its protein product is CASSRGLAKETQYF.

The CDR3 spells CASSPAHLGVETQYF. The CDR3 DNA reads as TGTGCCAGCAGCCCCGCCCATCTAGGGGTAGAGACCCAGTACTTC. This sequence joins TRBV4-2 and TRBJ2-5, with D possibly matching TRBD1 (5 bases). Germline V CDR1 and CDR2: LGHNA, YNFKEQ. The CDR3 is made up of 15 amino acids. The V gene lost 4 bases and the J gene lost 4 bases, with 16 bases spanning the gap.

This clonotype has ten or more counts. The rearrangement uses TRBV6-1 and TRBJ2-3; TRBD2 matches at 10 bases. Germline V gene sequence: CDR1 MNHNS, CDR2 SASEGT. There are 17 residues in the CDR3. V gave up 4 bases and J gave up 0 bases; unmatched junction bases: 7. CDR3 DNA sequence: TGTGCCAGCAGTGCTAGCGGGAGAGTCCCTAGCACAGATACGCAGTATTTT. It specifies CASSASGRVPSTDTQYF.

In this sample, this clonotype turned up a few times. The CDR3: CASSQPVQSYGYTF. For the CDR3, the DNA is TGTGCCAGCAGCCAGCCGGTACAGAGCTATGGCTACACCTTC. The V gene is TRBV16, the J gene TRBJ1-2; D unresolved. Germline V gene sequence: CDR1 KGHSY, CDR2 FQNENV. This CDR3 region has 14 residues. V dropped 3 bases and J dropped 4 bases, with 12 bases sitting between them.

This clonotype was counted many times. This chain connects TRBV5-1 to TRBJ2-3; D is unresolved. This CDR3 has 13 residues. Per germline, CDR1 SGHRS and CDR2 YFSETQ. V shed 0 bases and J shed 2 bases, with 4 bases lying between them. The CDR3 reads CASSLVPTDTQYF. The CDR3 coding sequence is TGCGCCAGCAGCTTGGTGCCCACAGATACGCAGTATTTT.

This clonotype was observed a handful of times. V usage is TRBV10-3 and J usage is TRBJ2-3; maybe TRBD2 (5 bases). The CDR3 totals 11 residues. Trimming cost V 6 bases and J 6 bases, with 7 bases left between them. Germline loops: CDR1 ENHRY, CDR2 SYGVKD. The CDR3 loop is CAISERDTQYF. The CDR3 DNA reads as TGTGCCATCAGCGAGCGGGATACGCAGTATTTT.

The rearrangement joins TRBV6-6 to TRBJ1-5; D may be TRBD1 (6 bases). This CDR3 is built from 14 residues. Trimming took off 5 bases at V and 0 bases at J, with 8 bases between the two ends. Germline V gene lookup returns CDR1 MNHNY and CDR2 SVGAGI (reference sequence). CDR3: CASSRQVSNQPQHF. The DNA for the CDR3 is TGTGCCAGCAGTAGACAGGTTAGCAATCAGCCCCAGCATTTT.

In its sample, this clonotype was seen many times. The chain links TRBV4-1 to TRBJ1-5; 8 bases fit TRBD1. CDR3 length equals 14 residues. Germline V gene sequence: CDR1 MGHRA, CDR2 YSYEKL. The V segment lost 3 bases and the J segment 2 bases; nucleotides outside the gene matches: 0. The CDR3 DNA reads TGCGCCAGCAGCCAGACAGGGGGCAATCAGCCCCAGCATTTT. Protein product: CASSQTGGNQPQHF.

There are many counts of this clonotype. This chain joins TRBV15 and TRBJ1-1; the D gene is possibly TRBD1 (5 bases). The CDR3 extends over 14 amino acids. The germline CDR1 and CDR2 sequences are LNHNV and YYDKDF (reference sequence). Trimming removed 3 bases at V and 5 bases at J, with 13 bases between. CDR3 amino acids: CATSSGLQGTEAFF. The CDR3, as DNA: TGTGCCACCAGCAGTGGTCTCCAGGGTACTGAAGCTTTCTTT.

This chain links TRBV10-3 with TRBJ2-3; D gene uncertain. CDR1 and CDR2 (germline): ENHRY, SYGVKD. The CDR3 runs 13 residues. Trimming removed 5 bases at V and 4 bases at J, with 10 bases between. CDR3 in DNA: TGTGCCATCAGTCGTGCCAGTGCAGATACGCAGTATTTT. This encodes CAISRASADTQYF.

This clonotype showed up many times. J is TRBJ1-4 and V is TRBV6-5; D gene uncertain. Germline V gives CDR1 MNHEY, CDR2 SVGAGI. This CDR3 comprises 14 residues. Trimming cost V 2 bases and J 0 bases, with 4 bases left between them. The CDR3 DNA reads TGTGCCAGCAGTTACGGGACAACTAATGAAAAACTGTTTTTT. It specifies CASSYGTTNEKLFF.

This clonotype occurred many times. This rearrangement joins TRBV24-1 to TRBJ2-3; D unclear. Trimming shortened V by 4 bases and J by 9 bases, and 13 bases separated the two germline ends. This CDR3 is 13 amino acids long. Germline CDR1 reads KGHDR; CDR2 reads SFDVKD. Here the CDR3 DNA reads TGTGCCACCAGTGAGCTCGGCGGTTCGACGCAGTATTTT. It encodes CATSELGGSTQYF.

The chain carries TRBV7-9 and TRBJ1-2, with 8 nucleotides matching TRBD1. Trimming cost V 5 bases and J 5 bases; bases outside gene matches: 7. Germline V gives CDR1 SEHNR, CDR2 FQNEAQ (reference sequence). This CDR3 is 14 amino acids long. The CDR3 reads CASSTEGQVYGYTF. CDR3 coding DNA: TGTGCCAGCAGCACCGAGGGACAGGTATATGGCTACACCTTC. The full variable domain, in which reference TRBV7-9 and TRBJ1-2 provide the parts outside the CDR3, is DTGVSQNPRHKITKRGQNVTFRCDPISEHNRLYWYRQTLGQGPEFLTYFQNEAQLEKSRLLSDRFSAERPKGSFSTLEIQRTEQGDSAMYLCASSTEGQVYGYTFGSGTRLTVV.

This clonotype was seen repeatedly, ten times or more. CDR3: CSARLGQGYSPLHF. The CDR3 nucleotides are TGCAGTGCTAGATTGGGACAGGGATATTCACCCCTCCACTTT. J is TRBJ1-6 and V is TRBV20-1; 9 bases align to TRBD1. Trimming removed 2 bases from V and 8 bases from J; junction bases left unmatched: 4. CDR3 length: 14 amino acids. Per the germline V gene, CDR1 is DFQATT and CDR2 is SNEGSKA (reference sequence).

In its sample, this clonotype was seen many times. The gene calls are TRBV2 and TRBJ2-3, with TRBD2 matching over 9 bases. Unmatched junction bases numbered 5, after V lost 2 bases and J lost 2 bases. The germline CDR1 and CDR2 sequences are SNHLY and FYNNEI. The CDR3 runs 16 residues. This CDR3 reads CASSELGGRATDTQYF. The CDR3 nucleotides read TGTGCCAGCAGTGAATTGGGCGGGAGGGCCACAGATACGCAGTATTTT.

This clonotype was counted at least ten times. The V call is TRBV12-3 or TRBV12-4, the J call TRBJ2-6; unclear D gene. Trimming took 6 bases from V and 4 from J, leaving 10 bases between them. The CDR3 runs 14 residues. CDR3 nucleotide sequence: TGTGCCAGCAGCGCCTCTCGGGGGGCCAACGTCCTGACTTTC. Its protein is CASSASRGANVLTF.

The J gene is TRBJ2-1, the V gene TRBV4-1; D uncertain. This CDR3 is 13 amino acids long. CDR1 and CDR2 from the germline V gene are MGHRA and YSYEKL. Trimming left V 4 bases short and J 9 bases short, with 13 bases between. The CDR3 DNA is TGCGCCAGCAGCCCAACCGTCGGACGTGAGCAGTTCTTC. Translation gives CASSPTVGREQFF.

In this sample, this clonotype turned up many times. CDR3 DNA sequence: TGTGCCAGCAGTGGTAAAGAGACCCAGTACTTC. It specifies CASSGKETQYF. V gene TRBV6-1 combines with J gene TRBJ2-5; no definite D call. The germline CDR1 and CDR2 sequences are MNHNS and SASEGT. The V end was cut by 4 bases, the J end by 3 bases, with 3 bases between. The CDR3 loop spans 11 amino acids.

This clonotype was counted at least ten times. This sequence joins TRBV20-1 and TRBJ2-3; perhaps D is TRBD1 or TRBD2 (5 bases each). Germline CDR1 and CDR2: DFQATT and SNEGSKA (reference sequence). V lost 5 bases to trimming and J lost 5 bases, with 8 bases between them. CDR3 length: 11 amino acids. This CDR3 reads CSAGTRDTQYF. The DNA of the CDR3 is TGCAGTGCTGGGACGAGAGATACGCAGTATTTT.

This clonotype has a count of ten or more. This rearrangement joins TRBV10-3 to TRBJ2-3; 7 bases are shared with TRBD1. CDR1 and CDR2 from the germline V gene are ENHRY and SYGVKD. The CDR3 loop spans 13 amino acids. V shed 4 bases and J 5 bases; nucleotides not matched to a gene: 3. The CDR3 DNA reads as TGTGCCATCAGTGTCCGGGACAGAGATACGCAGTATTTT. This sequence encodes CAISVRDRDTQYF.

In its sample, this clonotype is medium-sized. V usage is TRBV27 and J usage is TRBJ2-4; D gene ambiguous. CDR1 MNHEY and CDR2 SMNVEV come from the germline V gene (reference sequence). Trimming removed 3 bases from V and 4 bases from J, with 16 bases in between. This CDR3 region has 16 residues. The chain's CDR3 is CASSFGDQLGKNIQYF. CDR3 sequence (DNA): TGTGCCAGCAGTTTTGGAGACCAACTTGGAAAAAACATTCAGTACTTC.